This T cell receptor beta chain is drawn from a study of blood T cell repertoires in COVID-19. Generated by immunoSEQ multiplex PCR, the TCRdb table keeps only in-frame clones and is missing some. Altogether about 130,000 clones are present, approximately 84% being singletons, with the ten largest covering approximately 16%. There are 11 residues in the CDR3. CDR1 and CDR2 (germline): SGHDT, YYEEEE. Deletions cut 4 bases from V and 8 bases from J, with 8 bases between. This clonotype was obtained from a woman between 50 and 59 years old who had recovered from COVID-19. This chain uses TRBV5-6 with TRBJ2-3; D is undetermined. The sample taken for sequencing was peripheral blood. In nucleotides, the CDR3 is TGTGCCAGCAGCCCCTGGAGTACGCAGTATTTT. Translating gives CASSPWSTQYF. Together with reference TRBV5-6 and TRBJ2-3, the CDR3 gives the full variable domain: DAGVTQSPTHLIKTRGQQVTLRCSPKSGHDTVSWYQQALGQGPQFIFQYYEEEERQRGNFPDRFSGHQFPNYSSELNVNALLLGDSALYLCASSPWSTQYFGPGTRLTVL.